The T cell receptor (beta chain) described here comes from a study of blood T cell repertoires in COVID-19. On the study more broadly: Whether acute or convalescent, the COVID-19 samples came from the United States, Italy and Spain. Nucleic acid was either cDNA or gDNA, and it came from T cells, B-cell-depleted T cells, or PBMCs.

The CDR3 is 13 residues long. V gave up 0 bases and J gave up 8 bases; unmatched junction bases: 6. Germline CDR1 reads GTSNPN; CDR2 reads SVGIG (reference sequence). In the original workflow: Nucleated cell number was recorded as an estimate derived from reference gene primer amplification. Clones were read by immunoSEQ multiplex PCR, and TCRdb kept only the in-frame ones, dropping some. For V, J and clone size, that table is used; D and trimming come from the DNA. The sample yields around 170,000 clones, roughly 90% seen once. The chain joins TRBV30 to TRBJ1-2; 7 bases agree with TRBD1. Material for sequencing was peripheral blood. The TCR sequence derives from a man in his fifties or sixties with acute or convalescent COVID-19. The CDR3 reads CAWSVKGAGGYTF. CDR3 coding DNA: TGTGCCTGGAGTGTCAAGGGGGCAGGAGGCTACACCTTC.